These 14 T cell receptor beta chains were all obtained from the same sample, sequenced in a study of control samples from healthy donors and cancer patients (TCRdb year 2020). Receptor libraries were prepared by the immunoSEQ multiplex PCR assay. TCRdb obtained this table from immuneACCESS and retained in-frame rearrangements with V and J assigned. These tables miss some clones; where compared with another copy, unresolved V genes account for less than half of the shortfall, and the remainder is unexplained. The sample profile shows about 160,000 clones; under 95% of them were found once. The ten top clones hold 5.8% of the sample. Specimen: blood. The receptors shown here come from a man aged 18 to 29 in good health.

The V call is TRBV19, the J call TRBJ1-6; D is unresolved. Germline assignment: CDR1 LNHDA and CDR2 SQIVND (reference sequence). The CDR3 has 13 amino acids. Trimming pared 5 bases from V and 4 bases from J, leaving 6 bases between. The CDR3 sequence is CASSPSYNSPLHF. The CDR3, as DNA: TGTGCCAGTAGTCCCAGTTATAATTCACCCCTCCACTTT.

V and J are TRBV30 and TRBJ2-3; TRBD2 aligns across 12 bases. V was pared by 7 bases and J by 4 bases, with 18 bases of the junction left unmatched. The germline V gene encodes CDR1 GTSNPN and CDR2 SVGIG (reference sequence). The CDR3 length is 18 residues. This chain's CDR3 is CASSWGDSSGRAPDTQYF. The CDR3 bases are TGTGCCTCCTCGTGGGGGGATTCTAGCGGGAGGGCCCCAGATACGCAGTATTTT.

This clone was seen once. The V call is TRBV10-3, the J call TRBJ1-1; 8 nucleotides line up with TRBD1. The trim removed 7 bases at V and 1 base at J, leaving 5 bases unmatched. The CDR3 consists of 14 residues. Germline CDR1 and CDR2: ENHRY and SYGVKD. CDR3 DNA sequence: TGTGCCATCACTCGGGACAGGCAGAACACTGAAGCTTTCTTT. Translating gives CAITRDRQNTEAFF.

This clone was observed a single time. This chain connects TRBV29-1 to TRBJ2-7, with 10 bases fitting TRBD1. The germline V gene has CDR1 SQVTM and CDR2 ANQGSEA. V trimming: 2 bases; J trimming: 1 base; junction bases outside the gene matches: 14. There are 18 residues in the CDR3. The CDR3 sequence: CSVEKLEPGQGLSYEQYF. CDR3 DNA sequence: TGCAGCGTTGAAAAATTGGAACCGGGACAGGGGTTATCCTACGAGCAGTACTTC.

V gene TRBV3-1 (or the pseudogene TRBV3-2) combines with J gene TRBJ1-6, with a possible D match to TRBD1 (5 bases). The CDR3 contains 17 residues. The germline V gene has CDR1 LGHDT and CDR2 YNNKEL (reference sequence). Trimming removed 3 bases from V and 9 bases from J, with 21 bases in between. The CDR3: CASSQAQAAITSSPLHF. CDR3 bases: TGTGCCAGCAGCCAGGCACAGGCAGCTATTACTTCTTCACCCCTCCACTTT.

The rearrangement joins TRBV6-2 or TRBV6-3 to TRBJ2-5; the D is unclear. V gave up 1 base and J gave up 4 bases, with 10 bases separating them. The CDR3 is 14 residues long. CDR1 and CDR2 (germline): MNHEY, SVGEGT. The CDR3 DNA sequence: TGTGCCAGCAGTTACTTCTCTTGGGGAGAGACCCAGTACTTC. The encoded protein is CASSYFSWGETQYF.

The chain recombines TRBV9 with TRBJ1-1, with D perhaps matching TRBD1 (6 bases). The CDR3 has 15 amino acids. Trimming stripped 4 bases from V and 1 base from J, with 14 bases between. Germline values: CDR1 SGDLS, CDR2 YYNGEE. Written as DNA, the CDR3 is TGTGCCAGCAGCCCCCGACAGGTTGCGAACACTGAAGCTTTCTTT. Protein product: CASSPRQVANTEAFF.

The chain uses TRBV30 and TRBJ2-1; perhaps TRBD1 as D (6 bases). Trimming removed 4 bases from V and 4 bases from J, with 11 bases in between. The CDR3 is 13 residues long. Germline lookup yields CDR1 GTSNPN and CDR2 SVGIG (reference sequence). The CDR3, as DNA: TGTGCCTGGACCCCGGACAGATACAATGAGCAGTTCTTC. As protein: CAWTPDRYNEQFF.

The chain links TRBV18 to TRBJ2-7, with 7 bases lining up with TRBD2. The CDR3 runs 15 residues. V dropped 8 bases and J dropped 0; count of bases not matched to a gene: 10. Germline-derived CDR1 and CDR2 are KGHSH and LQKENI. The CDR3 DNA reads TGTGCCAGCCCCGTACTAGCGTCCAGCTCCTACGAGCAGTACTTC. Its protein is CASPVLASSSYEQYF. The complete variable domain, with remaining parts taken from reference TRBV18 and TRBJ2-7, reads NAGVMQNPRHLVRRRGQEARLRCSPMKGHSHVYWYRQLPEEGLKFMVYLQKENIIDESGMPKERFSAEFPKEGPSILRIQQVVRGDSAAYFCASPVLASSSYEQYFGPGTRLTVT.

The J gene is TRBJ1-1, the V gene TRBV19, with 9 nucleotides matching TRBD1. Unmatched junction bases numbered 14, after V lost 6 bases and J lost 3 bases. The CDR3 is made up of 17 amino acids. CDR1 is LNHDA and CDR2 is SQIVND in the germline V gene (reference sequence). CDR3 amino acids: CASSHRGPRGEDTEAFF. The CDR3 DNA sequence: TGTGCCAGTAGCCACAGGGGGCCGCGTGGTGAGGACACTGAAGCTTTCTTT.

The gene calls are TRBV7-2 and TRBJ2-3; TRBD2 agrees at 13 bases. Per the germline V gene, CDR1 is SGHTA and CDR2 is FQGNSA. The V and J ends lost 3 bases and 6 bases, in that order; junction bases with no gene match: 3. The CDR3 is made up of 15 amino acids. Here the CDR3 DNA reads TGTGCCAGCAGCTTGACTAGCGGGGGGTCCGATACGCAGTATTTT. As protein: CASSLTSGGSDTQYF.

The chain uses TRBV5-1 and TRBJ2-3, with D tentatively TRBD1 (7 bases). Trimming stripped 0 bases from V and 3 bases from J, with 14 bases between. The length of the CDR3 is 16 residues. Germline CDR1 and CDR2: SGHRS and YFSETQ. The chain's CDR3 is CASSLEGRGDTDTQYF. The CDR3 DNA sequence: TGCGCCAGCAGCTTGGAAGGCAGGGGGGATACAGATACGCAGTATTTT.

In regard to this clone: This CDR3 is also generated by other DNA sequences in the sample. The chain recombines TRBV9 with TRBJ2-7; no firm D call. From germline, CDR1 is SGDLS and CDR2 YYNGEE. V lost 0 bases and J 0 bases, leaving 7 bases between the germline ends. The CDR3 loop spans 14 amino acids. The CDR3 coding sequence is TGTGCCAGCAGCGTAGTGGAGTTCTCCTACGAGCAGTACTTC. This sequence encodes CASSVVEFSYEQYF.

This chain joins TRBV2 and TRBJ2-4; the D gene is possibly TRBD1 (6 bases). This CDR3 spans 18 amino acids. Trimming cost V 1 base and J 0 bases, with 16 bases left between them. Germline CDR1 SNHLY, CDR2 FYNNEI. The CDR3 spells CASSEGRTGKLAKNIQYF. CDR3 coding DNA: TGTGCCAGCAGTGAAGGTCGAACAGGGAAATTAGCCAAAAACATTCAGTACTTC.